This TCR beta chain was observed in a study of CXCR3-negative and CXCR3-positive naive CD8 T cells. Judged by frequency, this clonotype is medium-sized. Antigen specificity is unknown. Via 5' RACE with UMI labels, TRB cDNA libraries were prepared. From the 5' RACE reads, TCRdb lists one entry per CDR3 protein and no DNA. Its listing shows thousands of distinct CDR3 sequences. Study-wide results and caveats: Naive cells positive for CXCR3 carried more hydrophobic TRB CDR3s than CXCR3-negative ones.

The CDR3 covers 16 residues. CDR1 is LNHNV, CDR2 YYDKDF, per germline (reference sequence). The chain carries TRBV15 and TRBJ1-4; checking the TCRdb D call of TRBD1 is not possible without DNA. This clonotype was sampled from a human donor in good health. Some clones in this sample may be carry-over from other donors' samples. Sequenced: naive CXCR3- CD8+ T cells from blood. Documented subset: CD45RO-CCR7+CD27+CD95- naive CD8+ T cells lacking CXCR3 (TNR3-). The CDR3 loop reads CATSRYFQGHNEKLFF.